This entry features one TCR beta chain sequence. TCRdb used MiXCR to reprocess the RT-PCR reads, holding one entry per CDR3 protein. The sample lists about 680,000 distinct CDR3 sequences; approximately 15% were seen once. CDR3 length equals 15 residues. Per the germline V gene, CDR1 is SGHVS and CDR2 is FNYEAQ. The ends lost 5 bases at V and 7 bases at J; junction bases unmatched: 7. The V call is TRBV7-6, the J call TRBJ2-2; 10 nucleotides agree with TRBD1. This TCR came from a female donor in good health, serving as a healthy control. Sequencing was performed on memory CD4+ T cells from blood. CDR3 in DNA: TGTGCCAGCAGCCCCCGGACAGGGGGAAACGGGGAGCTGTTTTTT. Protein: CASSPRTGGNGELFF.